This T cell receptor (beta chain) derives from a study of shared clonotypes between healthy human individuals. General study results and limits: Sorted-subset samples were not fully sequenced, rarefaction indicated. Researchers sampled only blood; tissue repertoires likely differ.

Germline trimming cut 7 bases from V and 4 bases from J; bases unmatched to any gene: 5. Per the germline V gene, CDR1 is SQVTM and CDR2 is ANQGSEA. The CDR3 covers 13 residues. Assay: immunoSEQ multiplex PCR; the TCRdb copy retains only in-frame clones and omits some. Seen here are approximately 1,500,000 clones, approximately 97% observed once, and the top ten hold approximately 1.1%. To note about this clone: Its antigen is not known.

The receptor was isolated from a man aged 25 to 40 in good health. The V and J genes are TRBV29-1 and TRBJ1-3; 9 nucleotides line up with TRBD1. The sequenced sample was naive CD4+ T cells sorted from blood. Documented subset: CD45RA+ positively selected. CDR3 nucleotide sequence: TGCAGCGCTGGGACAGGGCGAGGAAACACCATATATTTT. Translated: CSAGTGRGNTIYF.